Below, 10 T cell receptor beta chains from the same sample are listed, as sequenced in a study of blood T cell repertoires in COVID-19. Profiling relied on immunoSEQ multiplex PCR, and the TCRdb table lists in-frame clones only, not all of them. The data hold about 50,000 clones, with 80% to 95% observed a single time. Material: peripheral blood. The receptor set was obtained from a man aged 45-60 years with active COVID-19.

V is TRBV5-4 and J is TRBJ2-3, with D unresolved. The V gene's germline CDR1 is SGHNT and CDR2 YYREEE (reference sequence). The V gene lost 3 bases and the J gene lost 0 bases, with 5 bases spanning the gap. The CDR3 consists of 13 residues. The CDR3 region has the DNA TGTGCCAGCAGCTCCCCTAGCACAGATACGCAGTATTTT. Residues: CASSSPSTDTQYF. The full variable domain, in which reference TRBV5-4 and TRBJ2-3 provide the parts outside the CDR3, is ETGVTQSPTHLIKTRGQQVTLRCSSQSGHNTVSWYQQALGQGPQFIFQYYREEENGRGNFPPRFSGLQFPNYSSELNVNALELDDSALYLCASSSPSTDTQYFGPGTRLTVL.

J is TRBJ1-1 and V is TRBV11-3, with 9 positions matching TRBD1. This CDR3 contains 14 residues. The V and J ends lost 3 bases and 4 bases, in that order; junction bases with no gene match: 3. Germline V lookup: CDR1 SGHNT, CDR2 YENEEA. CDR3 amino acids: CASSLLDRGTEAFF. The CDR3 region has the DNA TGTGCCAGCAGCTTGTTGGACAGGGGCACTGAAGCTTTCTTT.

The CDR3 DNA reads TGTGCCAGCAGCGCCAGTACAGTGGGTCCACCTAATTCACCCCTCCACTTT. The encoded protein is CASSASTVGPPNSPLHF. The rearrangement links TRBV11-2 to TRBJ1-6; D unclear. Trimming pared 5 bases from V and 6 bases from J, leaving 20 bases between. The CDR3 runs to 17 residues. Germline values: CDR1 SGHAT, CDR2 FQNNGV.

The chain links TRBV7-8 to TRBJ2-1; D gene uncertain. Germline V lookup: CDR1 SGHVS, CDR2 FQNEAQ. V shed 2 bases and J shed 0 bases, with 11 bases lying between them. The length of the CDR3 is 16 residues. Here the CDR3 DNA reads TGTGCCAGCAGCTTAAAGGCGGTGAGCTCCTACAATGAGCAGTTCTTC. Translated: CASSLKAVSSYNEQFF.

The CDR3 reads CASRPPGGPRETQYF. In DNA, the CDR3 is TGCGCCAGCAGACCCCCGGGGGGCCCGAGGGAGACCCAGTACTTC. The chain has TRBV5-1 and TRBJ2-5; TRBD2 might be the D (7 bases). V was trimmed by 5 bases and J by 5 bases, leaving 19 bases between them. Germline V gives CDR1 SGHRS, CDR2 YFSETQ. The CDR3 consists of 15 residues.

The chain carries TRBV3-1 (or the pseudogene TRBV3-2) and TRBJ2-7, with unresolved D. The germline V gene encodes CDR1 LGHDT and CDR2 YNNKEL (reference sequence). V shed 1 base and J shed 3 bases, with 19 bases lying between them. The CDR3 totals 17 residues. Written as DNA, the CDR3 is TGTGCCAGCAGCCAAGGCAATAGGCGGCTGAGGTTCTACGAGCAGTACTTC. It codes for CASSQGNRRLRFYEQYF.

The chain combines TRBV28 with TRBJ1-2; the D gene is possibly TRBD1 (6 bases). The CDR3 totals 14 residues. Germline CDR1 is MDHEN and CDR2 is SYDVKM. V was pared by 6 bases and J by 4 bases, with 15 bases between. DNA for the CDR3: TGTGCCAGCAGACTCTCCCACAGGGCCTATGGCTACACCTTC. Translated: CASRLSHRAYGYTF.

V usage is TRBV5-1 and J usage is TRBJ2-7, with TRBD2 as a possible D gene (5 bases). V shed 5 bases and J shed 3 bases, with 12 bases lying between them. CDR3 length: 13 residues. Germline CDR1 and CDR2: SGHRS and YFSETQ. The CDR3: CASSIVSDYEQYF. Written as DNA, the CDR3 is TGCGCCAGCAGTATAGTTAGCGACTACGAGCAGTACTTC.

The CDR3, as DNA: TGTGCCAGCAGCCAAGGGATCATACGGGTTGTTCACAATGAGCAGTTCTTC. It codes for CASSQGIIRVVHNEQFF. The chain links TRBV3-1 (or the pseudogene TRBV3-2) to TRBJ2-1; D gene unclear. The CDR3 spans 17 residues. Per germline, CDR1 LGHDT and CDR2 YNNKEL (reference sequence). The V and J ends lost 1 base and 5 bases respectively, with 18 bases between them.

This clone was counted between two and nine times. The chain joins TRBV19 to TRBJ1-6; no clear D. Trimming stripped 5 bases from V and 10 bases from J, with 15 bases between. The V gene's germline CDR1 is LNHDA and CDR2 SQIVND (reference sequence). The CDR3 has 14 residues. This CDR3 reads CASSPTGDGSPLHF. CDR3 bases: TGTGCCAGTAGTCCTACCGGGGATGGGTCACCCCTCCACTTT.